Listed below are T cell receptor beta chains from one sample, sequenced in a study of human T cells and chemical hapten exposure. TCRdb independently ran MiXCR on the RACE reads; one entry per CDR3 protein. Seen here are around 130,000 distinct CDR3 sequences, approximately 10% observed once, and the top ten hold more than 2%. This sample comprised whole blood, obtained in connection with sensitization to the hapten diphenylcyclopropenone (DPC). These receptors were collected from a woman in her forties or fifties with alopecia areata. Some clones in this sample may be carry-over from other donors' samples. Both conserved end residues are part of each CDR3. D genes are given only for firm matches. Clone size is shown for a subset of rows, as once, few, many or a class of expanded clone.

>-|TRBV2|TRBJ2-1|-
CASSEGGNEQFF
TGTGCCAGCAGTGAAGGGGGCAATGAGCAGTTCTTC
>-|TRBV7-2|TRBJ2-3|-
CASSWAATDTQYF
TGTGCCAGCAGCTGGGCGGCCACAGATACGCAGTATTTT
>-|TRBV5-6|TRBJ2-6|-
CASSSIDSGANVLTF
TGTGCCAGCAGCTCCATAGACTCTGGGGCCAACGTCCTGACTTTC
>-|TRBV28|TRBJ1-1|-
CASSLFTGPNTEAFF
TGTGCCAGCAGTTTATTTACAGGGCCGAACACTGAAGCTTTCTTT
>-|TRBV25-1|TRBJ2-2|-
CASSSGVNTGELFF
TGTGCCAGCAGTTCAGGGGTAAACACCGGGGAGCTGTTTTTT
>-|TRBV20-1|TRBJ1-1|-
CSAFKTGPNTEAFF
TGCAGTGCTTTCAAGACAGGACCGAACACTGAAGCTTTCTTT
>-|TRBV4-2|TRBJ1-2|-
CASSQVRGANYGYTF
TGTGCCAGCAGCCAAGTAAGGGGGGCTAACTATGGCTACACCTTC
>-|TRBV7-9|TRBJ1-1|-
CASRSQSGNTEAFF
TGTGCCAGCAGGAGTCAATCGGGGAACACTGAAGCTTTCTTT
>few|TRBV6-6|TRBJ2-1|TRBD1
CASSKGGTFNEQFF
TGTGCCAGCAGTAAAGGGGGCACGTTCAATGAGCAGTTCTTC
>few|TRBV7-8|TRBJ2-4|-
CASSLSGTLNIQYF
TGTGCCAGCAGCTTATCGGGAACCCTAAACATTCAGTACTTC
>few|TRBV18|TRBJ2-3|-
CASSPPSRSTDTQYF
TGTGCCAGCTCACCACCTAGCAGAAGCACAGATACGCAGTATTTT
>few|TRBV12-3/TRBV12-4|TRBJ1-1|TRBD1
CASRPPGQPTEAFF
TGTGCCAGCAGACCTCCGGGACAGCCTACTGAAGCTTTCTTT
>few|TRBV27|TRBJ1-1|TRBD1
CASISWDRGRGTEAFF
TGTGCCAGCATCTCGTGGGACAGGGGGAGGGGAACTGAAGCTTTCTTT
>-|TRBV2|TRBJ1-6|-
CASRNYNSPLHF
TGTGCCAGCAGGAACTATAATTCACCCCTCCACTTT
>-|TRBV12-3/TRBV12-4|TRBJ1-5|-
CASGGTDSNQPQHF
TGTGCCAGCGGGGGAACGGATAGCAATCAGCCCCAGCATTTT
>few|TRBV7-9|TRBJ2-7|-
CASSLISYEQYF
TGTGCCAGCAGCCTAATAAGCTACGAGCAGTACTTC
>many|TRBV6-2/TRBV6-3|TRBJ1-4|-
CASRKGEKLFF
TGTGCCAGCAGAAAAGGTGAAAAACTGTTTTTT
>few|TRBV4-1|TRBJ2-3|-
CASSQLGRRLGDTQYF
TGCGCCAGCAGCCAATTAGGGAGGCGCCTTGGAGATACGCAGTATTTT
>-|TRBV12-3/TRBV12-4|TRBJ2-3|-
CASTGPRDSTDTQYF
TGTGCCAGCACCGGTCCCCGGGATAGCACAGATACGCAGTATTTT
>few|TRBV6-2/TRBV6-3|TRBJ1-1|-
CASSHQGREAFF
TGTGCCAGCAGTCACCAGGGGCGAGAAGCTTTCTTT
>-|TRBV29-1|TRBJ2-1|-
CSVTGGSGAGASNERFF
TGCAGCGTTACAGGGGGGAGTGGGGCGGGAGCCTCGAATGAGCGGTTCTTC
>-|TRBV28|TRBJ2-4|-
CASSPGGGLAKNIQYF
TGTGCCAGCAGTCCCGGAGGGGGACTAGCCAAAAACATTCAGTACTTC
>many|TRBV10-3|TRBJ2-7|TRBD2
CAISDPPSGGSYEQYF
TGTGCCATCAGTGACCCTCCGAGCGGGGGTTCCTACGAGCAGTACTTC
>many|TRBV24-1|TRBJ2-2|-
CATRGAGELFF
TGTGCCACCCGCGGGGCCGGGGAGCTGTTTTTT
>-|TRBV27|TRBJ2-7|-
CASSLSVRAEYEQYF
TGTGCCAGCAGTTTATCGGTACGGGCCGAATACGAGCAGTACTTC
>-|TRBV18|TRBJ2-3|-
CASSLPISGPRGTDTQYF
TGTGCCAGCTCACTACCCATTAGCGGACCAAGGGGCACAGATACGCAGTATTTT
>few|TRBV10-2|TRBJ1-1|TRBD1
CASRQTGGTEAFF
TGCGCCAGCAGACAGACAGGGGGCACTGAAGCTTTCTTT
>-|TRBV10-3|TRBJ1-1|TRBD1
CAIGTGRGNTEAFF
TGTGCCATCGGGACAGGGAGGGGGAACACTGAAGCTTTCTTT
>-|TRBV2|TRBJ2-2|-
CASSAGTLELPVFF
TGTGCCAGCAGCGCCGGGACATTAGAACTACCGGTGTTTTTT
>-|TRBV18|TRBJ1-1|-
CASSPTSLGTEAFF
TGTGCCAGCTCACCGACGAGCTTGGGCACTGAAGCTTTCTTT
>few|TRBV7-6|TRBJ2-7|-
CASSLVPESYEQYF
TGTGCCAGCAGCTTAGTTCCAGAATCCTACGAGCAGTACTTC
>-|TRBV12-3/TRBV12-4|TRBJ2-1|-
CASRMFSEQFF
TGTGCCAGCAGGATGTTCTCCGAGCAGTTCTTC
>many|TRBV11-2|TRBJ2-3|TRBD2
CASRSSSGRATDTQYF
TGTGCCAGCAGAAGCAGTAGCGGGAGGGCCACAGATACGCAGTATTTT
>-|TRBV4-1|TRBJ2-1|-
CASSPFGGGYNEQFF
TGCGCCAGCAGCCCTTTTGGTGGGGGTTACAATGAGCAGTTCTTC
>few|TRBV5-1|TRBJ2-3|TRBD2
CASSPGLLAGATDTQYF
TGCGCCAGCAGCCCGGGCCTACTAGCGGGTGCCACAGATACGCAGTATTTT
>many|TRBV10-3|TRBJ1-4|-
CAISEEGMEKLFF
TGTGCCATCAGTGAAGAGGGAATGGAAAAACTGTTTTTT
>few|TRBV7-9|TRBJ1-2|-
CASSLARGEGSYGYTF
TGTGCCAGCAGCTTAGCGCGAGGGGAGGGGTCCTATGGCTACACCTTC
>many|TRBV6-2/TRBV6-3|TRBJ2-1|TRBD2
CASSYSLSGRITRNEQFF
TGTGCCAGCAGTTACTCTCTTAGCGGGAGAATAACGAGGAATGAGCAGTTCTTC
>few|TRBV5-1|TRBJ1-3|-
CASSLRQQTSGNTIYF
TGCGCCAGCAGCTTGAGACAGCAAACCTCTGGAAACACCATATATTTT
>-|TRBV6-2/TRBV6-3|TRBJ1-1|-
CASSRGSSTEAFF
TGTGCCAGCAGCAGGGGATCGAGCACTGAAGCTTTCTTT
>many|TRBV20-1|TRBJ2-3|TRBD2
CSAPELAGGGDTQYF
TGCAGTGCTCCGGAACTAGCGGGGGGAGGGGATACGCAGTATTTT
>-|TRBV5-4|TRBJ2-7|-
CASSLEGGPTYEQYF
TGTGCCAGCAGCTTGGAAGGCGGACCTACCTACGAGCAGTACTTC
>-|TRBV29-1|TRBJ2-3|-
CSVEDQVARDTQYF
TGCAGCGTTGAAGATCAGGTAGCGAGAGATACGCAGTATTTT
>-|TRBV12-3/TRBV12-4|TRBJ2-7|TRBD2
CASSLKRGAGEQYF
TGTGCCAGCAGTTTGAAGCGGGGGGCGGGGGAGCAGTACTTC
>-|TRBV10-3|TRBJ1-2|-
CAISAGTQTSNYGYTF
TGTGCCATCAGTGCCGGGACCCAGACCTCTAACTATGGCTACACCTTC
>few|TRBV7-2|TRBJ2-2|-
CASSLDKVTGELFF
TGTGCCAGCAGCTTAGATAAGGTCACCGGGGAGCTGTTTTTT
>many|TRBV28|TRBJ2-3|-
CASSFRTPDTQYF
TGTGCCAGCAGTTTCCGCACCCCAGATACGCAGTATTTT
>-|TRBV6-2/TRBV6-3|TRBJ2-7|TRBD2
CASSSPTSGGGEQYF
TGTGCCAGCAGTTCCCCTACTAGCGGGGGTGGAGAGCAGTACTTC
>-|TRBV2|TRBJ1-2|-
CASIWDGGSYTF
TGTGCCAGCATTTGGGACGGGGGGAGCTACACCTTC
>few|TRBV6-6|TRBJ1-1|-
CASSQEGHTNTEAFF
TGTGCCAGCAGCCAGGAGGGACATACAAACACTGAAGCTTTCTTT
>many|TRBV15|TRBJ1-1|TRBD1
CATSEDRALFTEAFF
TGTGCCACCAGCGAGGACAGGGCGCTTTTCACTGAAGCTTTCTTT
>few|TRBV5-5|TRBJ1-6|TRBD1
CASSFTGTDNSPLHF
TGTGCCAGCAGCTTTACCGGGACAGACAATTCACCCCTCCACTTT
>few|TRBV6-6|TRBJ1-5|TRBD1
CASSPGTGATSNQPQHF
TGTGCCAGCAGCCCCGGGACAGGGGCTACGAGCAATCAGCCCCAGCATTTT
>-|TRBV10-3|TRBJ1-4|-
CAISGSNEKLFF
TGTGCCATCAGTGGCAGCAATGAAAAACTGTTTTTT
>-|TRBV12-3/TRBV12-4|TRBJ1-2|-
CASSLAPPNYGYTF
TGTGCCAGCAGTTTGGCGCCTCCTAACTATGGCTACACCTTC
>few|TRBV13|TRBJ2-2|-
CASSLGLPNTGELFF
TGTGCCAGCAGCTTAGGTTTACCGAACACCGGGGAGCTGTTTTTT